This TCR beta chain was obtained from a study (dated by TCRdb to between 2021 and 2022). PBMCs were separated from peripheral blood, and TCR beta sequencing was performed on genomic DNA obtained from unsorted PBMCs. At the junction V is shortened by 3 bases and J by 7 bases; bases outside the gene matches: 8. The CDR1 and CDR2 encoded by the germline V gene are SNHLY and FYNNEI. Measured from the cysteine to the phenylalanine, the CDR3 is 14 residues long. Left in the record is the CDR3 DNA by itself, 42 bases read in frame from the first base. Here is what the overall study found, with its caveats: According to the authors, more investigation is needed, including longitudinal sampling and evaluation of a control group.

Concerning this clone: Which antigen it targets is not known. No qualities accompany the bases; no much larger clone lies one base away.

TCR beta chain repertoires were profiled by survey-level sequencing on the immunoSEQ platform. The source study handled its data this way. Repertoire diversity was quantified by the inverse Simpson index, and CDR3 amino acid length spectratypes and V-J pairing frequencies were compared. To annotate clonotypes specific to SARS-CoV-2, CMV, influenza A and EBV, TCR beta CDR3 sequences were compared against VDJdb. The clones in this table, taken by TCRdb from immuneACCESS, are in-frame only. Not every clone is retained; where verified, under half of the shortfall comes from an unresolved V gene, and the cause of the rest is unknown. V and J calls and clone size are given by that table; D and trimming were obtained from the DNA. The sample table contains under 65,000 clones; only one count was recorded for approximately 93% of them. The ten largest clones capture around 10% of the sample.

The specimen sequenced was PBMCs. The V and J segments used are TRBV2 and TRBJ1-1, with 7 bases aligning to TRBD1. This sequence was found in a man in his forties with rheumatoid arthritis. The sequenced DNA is TGTGCCAGCAGTGATACCAGGGGGTATGGTGAAGCTTTCTTT. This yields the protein CASSDTRGYGEAFF. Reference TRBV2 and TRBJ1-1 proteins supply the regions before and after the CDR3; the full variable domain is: EPEVTQTPSHQVTQMGQEVILRCVPISNHLYFYWYRQILGQKVEFLVSFYNNEISEKSEIFDDQFSVERPDGSNFTLKIRSTKLEDSAMYFCASSDTRGYGEAFFGQGTRLTVV.